Below, 29 T cell receptor beta chains from the same sample are listed, as sequenced in a study of neoadjuvant anti-PD-1 for oral cavity cancer. As to time point: after neoadjuvant nivolumab, at surgical resection. Here immunoSEQ multiplex PCR was the method, and the copy in TCRdb shows in-frame clones only, minus some. The sample consists of more than 20,000 clones, roughly 29% of them appearing once. The specimen comprised tumor tissue, sampled after nivolumab (anti-PD-1) treatment. These receptor sequences come from a person aged 35 to 85 with oral cavity squamous cell carcinoma.

This clone came up a few times. The chain employs TRBV27 and TRBJ1-1, with 10 positions matching TRBD1. V trimming: 3 bases; J trimming: 1 base; junction bases outside the gene matches: 2. Germline V gene sequence: CDR1 MNHEY, CDR2 SMNVEV (reference sequence). The length of the CDR3 is 15 residues. CDR3 in DNA: TGTGCCAGCAGTTTGGGACAGGGGAAGAACACTGAAGCTTTCTTT. This codes for CASSLGQGKNTEAFF.

This chain uses TRBV4-1 with TRBJ1-2; 8 bases match TRBD1. With V trimmed by 4 bases and J by 7 bases, 17 bases remained unmatched. This CDR3 contains 17 residues. Germline loops: CDR1 MGHRA, CDR2 YSYEKL. The CDR3 DNA reads TGCGCCAGCAGCCCCCGACCCTCGGACAGGGTTCAGGGTGGCTACACCTTC. It yields the protein CASSPRPSDRVQGGYTF.

The chain has TRBV23-1 and TRBJ1-1; D possibly corresponds to TRBD1 (6 bases). TRBV23-1 is an open reading frame, and its role is uncertain. V was clipped by 8 bases and J by 1 base, with 14 bases between them. The CDR3 spans 14 residues. The CDR3 reads CASRYRVSNTEAFF. The CDR3 coding sequence is TGCGCCAGCCGCTACAGGGTATCGAACACTGAAGCTTTCTTT.

This clone turned up a few times. The chain recombines TRBV30 with TRBJ1-4; D gene unclear. The CDR3 covers 16 residues. Deletions cut 3 bases from V and 5 bases from J, with 19 bases between. Looked up from germline, CDR1 is GTSNPN and CDR2 is SVGIG (reference sequence). CDR3: CAWSPTSPDGNEKLFF. Written as DNA, the CDR3 is TGTGCCTGGAGCCCTACATCCCCCGACGGAAATGAAAAACTGTTTTTT.

The V and J genes are TRBV7-9 and TRBJ1-4, with 9 positions matching TRBD1. The ends lost 4 bases at V and 5 bases at J; junction bases unmatched: 5. The CDR3 has 15 residues. CDR1 is SEHNR and CDR2 is FQNEAQ in the germline V gene (reference sequence). The CDR3 loop reads CASSSNRGQNEKLFF. The CDR3, as DNA: TGTGCCAGCAGCTCTAACAGGGGGCAGAATGAAAAACTGTTTTTT.

The table lists this clone with a few counts. The chain links TRBV4-1 to TRBJ2-1; D gene ambiguous. Germline lookup yields CDR1 MGHRA and CDR2 YSYEKL. V lost 4 bases to trimming and J lost 6 bases, with 13 bases between them. The CDR3 extends over 14 amino acids. The CDR3 here is CASSPDPRGNEQFF. DNA of the CDR3: TGCGCCAGCAGCCCGGACCCCCGAGGCAATGAGCAGTTCTTC.

This clone has only a few counts. The V and J genes are TRBV27 and TRBJ2-5; no firm D call. Germline V gene data show CDR1 as MNHEY and CDR2 as SMNVEV (reference sequence). V was cut by 6 bases and J by 2 bases, with 10 bases left in between. The CDR3 spans 13 residues. CDR3 nucleotide sequence: TGTGCCAGCAGCCCGCACATACAAGAGACCCAGTACTTC. It codes for CASSPHIQETQYF.

J is TRBJ2-6 and V is TRBV7-3, with TRBD2 as a possible D gene (6 bases). This CDR3 spans 16 amino acids. Between the trimmed V and J ends, which lost 5 bases and 0 bases, there was a span of 11 bases. Germline lookup yields CDR1 SGHTA and CDR2 FQGTGA. The CDR3 DNA sequence: TGTGCCAGCAGCCCCGGAGGGCCCTCTGGGGCCAACGTCCTGACTTTC. It specifies CASSPGGPSGANVLTF.

This clone was counted only a few times. The chain employs TRBV19 and TRBJ2-3; D perhaps matches TRBD1 (6 bases). Deletions cut 5 bases from V and 3 bases from J, with 12 bases between. Germline loops: CDR1 LNHDA, CDR2 SQIVND (reference sequence). The length of the CDR3 is 14 residues. In nucleotides, the CDR3 is TGTGCCAGTAGTGAACAGGGTGCGACAGATACGCAGTATTTT. As protein: CASSEQGATDTQYF.

The CDR3 sequence is CACRARQGGEKLFF. Here the CDR3 DNA reads TGTGCCTGCAGAGCAAGACAGGGGGGTGAAAAACTGTTTTTT. V usage is TRBV30 and J usage is TRBJ1-4, with 9 bases fitting TRBD1. After removal of 6 bases from V and 7 bases from J, the junction contained 9 bases not matched to a gene. Germline V gene sequence: CDR1 GTSNPN, CDR2 SVGIG (reference sequence). The CDR3 extends over 14 amino acids.

This clone was picked up a small number of times. The gene calls are TRBV7-6 and TRBJ1-3; D is unclear. The CDR3 has 15 amino acids. Germline V gene sequence: CDR1 SGHVS, CDR2 FNYEAQ. V was trimmed by 4 bases and J by 3 bases, leaving 13 bases between them. CDR3 coding DNA: TGTGCCAGCAGCTCTGCTTTTGGGATTGGAAACACCATATATTTT. It yields the protein CASSSAFGIGNTIYF.

The chain employs TRBV10-3 and TRBJ2-7; the match to TRBD2 covers 13 bases. The V segment lost 6 bases and the J segment 3 bases; nucleotides outside the gene matches: 8. The germline CDR1 and CDR2 sequences are ENHRY and SYGVKD. This CDR3 is built from 16 residues. This CDR3 reads CAIRTKLAGGNYEQYF. DNA of the CDR3: TGTGCCATCAGGACAAAACTAGCGGGAGGGAACTACGAGCAGTACTTC.

The chain combines TRBV6-6 with TRBJ2-4; D gene uncertain. Germline CDR1 reads MNHNY; CDR2 reads SVGAGI (reference sequence). V was trimmed by 4 bases and J by 7 bases, leaving 8 bases between them. The CDR3 runs 12 residues. DNA for the CDR3: TGTGCCAGCAGTTCTCAGGTGAACATTCAGTACTTC. It translates to CASSSQVNIQYF.

This clone appeared a few times. The gene calls are TRBV7-9 and TRBJ1-1; 7 nucleotides line up with TRBD1. The CDR3 sequence is 14 residues long. Per germline, CDR1 SEHNR and CDR2 FQNEAQ (reference sequence). V shed 8 bases, J shed 0 bases, and the junction held 6 bases outside the gene matches. Here the CDR3 reads CASLTGAVNTEAFF. As DNA, the CDR3 is TGTGCCAGCTTAACAGGGGCTGTGAACACTGAAGCTTTCTTT.

The V and J genes are TRBV7-2 and TRBJ1-5; D is ambiguous. Deletions cut 5 bases from V and 2 bases from J, with 7 bases between. This CDR3 has 13 amino acids. Per the germline V gene, CDR1 is SGHTA and CDR2 is FQGNSA. The CDR3 DNA sequence: TGTGCCAGCAGCCCAGAGGGCAATCAGCCCCAGCATTTT. This encodes CASSPEGNQPQHF. Filled out from reference TRBV7-2 and TRBJ1-5, the complete variable domain reads GAGVSQSPSNKVTEKGKDVELRCDPISGHTALYWYRQSLGQGLEFLIYFQGNSAPDKSGLPSDRFSAERTGGSVSTLTIQRTQQEDSAVYLCASSPEGNQPQHFGDGTRLSIL.

This clone was recorded at least ten times. The chain has TRBV10-3 and TRBJ1-5; D remains unclear. The CDR3 extends over 13 amino acids. V was trimmed by 7 bases and J by 4 bases, leaving 11 bases between them. Looked up from germline, CDR1 is ENHRY and CDR2 is SYGVKD. The CDR3 sequence is CAITRHPNQPQHF. Here the CDR3 DNA reads TGTGCCATCACTAGACACCCAAATCAGCCCCAGCATTTT.

The chain carries TRBV4-1 and TRBJ2-7, with D perhaps given as TRBD1 or TRBD2 (7 bases each). This CDR3 is 14 amino acids long. Germline lookup yields CDR1 MGHRA and CDR2 YSYEKL. Trimming shortened V by 7 bases and J by 4 bases, and 17 bases separated the two germline ends. The CDR3 spells CASTQGEGRYEQYF. The DNA for the CDR3 is TGCGCCAGCACGCAGGGGGAGGGCCGGTACGAGCAGTACTTC.

The chain carries TRBV28 and TRBJ2-7; 10 positions match TRBD2. CDR3 length equals 16 residues. With 4 bases clipped from V and 6 bases from J, the junction kept 12 bases outside the gene matches. CDR1 MDHEN and CDR2 SYDVKM come from the germline V gene. Here the CDR3 reads CASSSGRLAGDGEQYF. The CDR3 coding sequence is TGTGCCAGCAGTTCCGGCCGTCTAGCGGGAGACGGCGAGCAGTACTTC.

The J gene is TRBJ2-5, the V gene TRBV7-8; 15 nucleotides align to TRBD2. From germline, CDR1 is SGHVS and CDR2 FQNEAQ. V lost 4 bases, J lost 5 bases, and 2 bases stayed unmatched. The CDR3 runs to 15 residues. In DNA, the CDR3 is TGTGCCAGCAGCTCCGGACTAGCGGGGGGGGAGACCCAGTACTTC. Translating it yields CASSSGLAGGETQYF.

This clone was observed a few times. V gene TRBV11-2 combines with J gene TRBJ2-3; D may correspond to TRBD1 or TRBD2 (5 bases each). Trimming removed 5 bases from V and 4 bases from J, with 19 bases in between. The CDR3 loop spans 16 amino acids. The germline V gene encodes CDR1 SGHAT and CDR2 FQNNGV. CDR3 DNA sequence: TGTGCCAGCAGCCCTTTTGGGGCTGGGAGCGCAGATACGCAGTATTTT. Translation: CASSPFGAGSADTQYF.

The rearrangement links TRBV19 to TRBJ1-2; no reliable D call. Deletions cut 4 bases from V and 5 bases from J, with 11 bases between. Germline loops: CDR1 LNHDA, CDR2 SQIVND (reference sequence). The CDR3 is made up of 13 amino acids. The CDR3 reads CASSTQMGYGYTF. CDR3 DNA: TGTGCCAGTAGTACCCAGATGGGGTATGGCTACACCTTC.

This clone has just a few counts. This chain links TRBV10-3 with TRBJ1-1; 8 bases agree with TRBD1. Per the germline V gene, CDR1 is ENHRY and CDR2 is SYGVKD. The CDR3 totals 17 residues. The trim removed 0 bases at V and 1 base at J, leaving 7 bases unmatched. The CDR3 DNA reads TGTGCCATCAGTGAGTCAGTCACCGGGACAGGGAACACTGAAGCTTTCTTT. Amino acid sequence: CAISESVTGTGNTEAFF.

This clone was observed a handful of times. This chain joins TRBV18 and TRBJ1-1, with no clear D. Trimming pared 5 bases from V and 3 bases from J, leaving 10 bases between. The CDR3 contains 13 residues. The V gene's germline CDR1 is KGHSH and CDR2 LQKENI. In DNA form, the CDR3 reads TGTGCCAGCTCAGGGTATCAGGACACTGAAGCTTTCTTT. This codes for CASSGYQDTEAFF.

In its sample, this clone was seen a few times. The rearrangement joins TRBV2 to TRBJ1-4, with D uncertain. The germline V gene encodes CDR1 SNHLY and CDR2 FYNNEI. The length of the CDR3 is 15 residues. Trimming left V 1 base short and J 5 bases short, with 11 bases between. Here the CDR3 DNA reads TGTGCCAGCAGTGAAGGGTGGTTGGGGAATGAAAAACTGTTTTTT. This translates into CASSEGWLGNEKLFF.

This clone came up many times. The chain employs TRBV28 and TRBJ2-7; 9 positions match TRBD1. The CDR3 has 15 amino acids. The V and J ends lost 1 base and 6 bases, in that order; junction bases with no gene match: 7. CDR1 and CDR2 (germline): MDHEN, SYDVKM. Here the CDR3 DNA reads TGTGCCAGCAGTTTATTTGGGACAGGGAGCGGCGAGCAGTACTTC. The encoded protein is CASSLFGTGSGEQYF. Full variable domain (rest looked up from reference TRBV28 and TRBJ2-7): DVKVTQSSRYLVKRTGEKVFLECVQDMDHENMFWYRQDPGLGLRLIYFSYDVKMKEKGDIPEGYSVSREKKERFSLILESASTNQTSMYLCASSLFGTGSGEQYFGPGTRLTVT.

This clone was detected a few times. The chain couples TRBV10-2 to TRBJ2-7; D unresolved. Trimming stripped 5 bases from V and 5 bases from J, with 10 bases between. CDR1 is WSHSY and CDR2 is SAAADI in the germline V gene. CDR3 length: 12 amino acids. The CDR3 sequence: CASSRSVDEQYF. CDR3 DNA: TGCGCCAGCAGTAGAAGTGTAGACGAGCAGTACTTC.

The rearrangement links TRBV7-2 to TRBJ1-6, with 7 bases identical to TRBD1. Trimming removed 3 bases from V and 7 bases from J; junction bases left unmatched: 3. Per the germline V gene, CDR1 is SGHTA and CDR2 is FQGNSA. This CDR3 has 14 residues. The CDR3 spells CASSLGQTNSPLHF. The CDR3 DNA reads as TGTGCCAGCAGCTTGGGACAGACAAATTCACCCCTCCACTTT. Complete variable domain (other parts from reference TRBV7-2 and TRBJ1-6): GAGVSQSPSNKVTEKGKDVELRCDPISGHTALYWYRQSLGQGLEFLIYFQGNSAPDKSGLPSDRFSAERTGGSVSTLTIQRTQQEDSAVYLCASSLGQTNSPLHFGNGTRLTVT.

This chain uses TRBV29-1 with TRBJ2-5, with D perhaps TRBD2 (7 bases). Between the trimmed V and J ends, which lost 1 base and 4 bases, there was a span of 19 bases. This CDR3 has 16 residues. Germline V CDR1 and CDR2: SQVTM, ANQGSEA. DNA for the CDR3: TGCAGCGTTGAAGCACCGACAAGGGGAGGGGGAGAGACCCAGTACTTC. It is translated as CSVEAPTRGGGETQYF.

This clone has just one count. The chain has TRBV4-2 and TRBJ2-4; 9 bases are a match to TRBD1. After removal of 3 bases from V and 2 bases from J, the junction contained 11 bases not matched to a gene. The germline CDR1 and CDR2 sequences are LGHNA and YNFKEQ. The CDR3 runs 18 residues. CDR3 protein: CASSHPHRDRESKNIQYF. As DNA, the CDR3 is TGTGCCAGCAGCCATCCCCACCGGGACAGGGAGTCCAAAAACATTCAGTACTTC.